The 26 T cell receptor beta chains given below trace back to one sample, sequenced in a study of blood T cell repertoires in COVID-19. Some clones are missing from TCRdb's copy, which holds only in-frame ones; the method was immunoSEQ multiplex PCR. The table includes about 86,000 clones, approximately 88% detected once. Specimen: peripheral blood. The receptors come from a woman at least 80 years old with active or convalescent COVID-19.

This CDR3 is CASSLGPPVQGPNSPLHF. CDR3 nucleotides: TGTGCCAGCAGTTTAGGGCCCCCCGTGCAGGGCCCTAATTCACCCCTCCACTTT. The chain carries TRBV28 and TRBJ1-6, with a possible D match to TRBD1 (5 bases). The CDR3 runs 18 residues. Looked up from germline, CDR1 is MDHEN and CDR2 is SYDVKM. V was trimmed by 2 bases and J by 6 bases, leaving 20 bases between them.

The V call is TRBV11-1, the J call TRBJ2-7; D not certain. Per the germline V gene, CDR1 is SGHAT and CDR2 is FQDESV (reference sequence). The CDR3 spans 15 residues. The germline V and J ends were trimmed by 1 base and 3 bases, with 13 bases remaining between them. Here the CDR3 reads CASSLDSSDYYEQYF. The CDR3 DNA reads TGTGCCAGCAGCTTAGACTCCTCCGATTACTACGAGCAGTACTTC. The entire variable domain, with the rest obtained from reference TRBV11-1 and TRBJ2-7, is as follows: EAEVAQSPRYKITEKSQAVAFWCDPISGHATLYWYRQILGQGPELLVQFQDESVVDDSQLPKDRFSAERLKGVDSTLKIQPAELGDSAMYLCASSLDSSDYYEQYFGPGTRLTVT.

CDR3 loop: CASSYRTSGASSYEQYF. Written as DNA, the CDR3 is TGTGCCAGCAGCTACCGGACTAGCGGGGCGAGCTCCTACGAGCAGTACTTC. V usage is TRBV4-2 and J usage is TRBJ2-7; TRBD2 agrees at 12 bases. Germline values: CDR1 LGHNA, CDR2 YNFKEQ. The junction had 8 bases not matched to a gene; V was cut back by 5 bases and J by 0 bases. This CDR3 has 17 amino acids.

The J gene is TRBJ2-1, the V gene TRBV24-1, with 13 bases identical to TRBD2. V lost 0 bases, J lost 7 bases, and 5 bases stayed unmatched. The CDR3 runs to 17 residues. Germline CDR1 reads KGHDR; CDR2 reads SFDVKD. CDR3 DNA sequence: TGTGCCACCAGTGATTTGCAGCCGGGACTAGCGGGGAATGAGCAGTTCTTC. This translates into CATSDLQPGLAGNEQFF.

The chain carries TRBV13 and TRBJ1-4, with 8 bases lining up with TRBD1. This CDR3 has 17 residues. Germline CDR1 PRHDT, CDR2 FYEKMQ (reference sequence). V shed 4 bases and J 6 bases; nucleotides not matched to a gene: 13. CDR3 coding DNA: TGTGCCAGCAGCTCGAGACAGGGGACCCCTCGGGATGAAAAACTGTTTTTT. It encodes CASSSRQGTPRDEKLFF. Variable domain in full (rest from reference TRBV13 and TRBJ1-4): AAGVIQSPRHLIKEKRETATLKCYPIPRHDTVYWYQQGPGQDPQFLISFYEKMQSDKGSIPDRFSAQQFSDYHSELNMSSLELGDSALYFCASSSRQGTPRDEKLFFGSGTQLSVL.

V is TRBV19 and J is TRBJ2-5; TRBD2 agrees at 8 bases. The CDR3 runs 16 residues. Germline loops: CDR1 LNHDA, CDR2 SQIVND (reference sequence). The V gene end was trimmed by 3 bases and the J gene end by 1 base; junction bases not matched to a gene: 7. The CDR3 spells CASSIGAGGLQETQYF. CDR3 bases: TGTGCCAGTAGTATTGGTGCGGGAGGACTCCAAGAGACCCAGTACTTC.

V gene TRBV6-5 combines with J gene TRBJ1-2, with 8 bases matching TRBD1. Germline loops: CDR1 MNHEY, CDR2 SVGAGI. This CDR3 has 14 residues. V lost 6 bases to trimming and J lost 4 bases; unmatched junction nucleotides: 7. CDR3 residues: CASRWTGSRYGYTF. CDR3 sequence (DNA): TGTGCCAGCAGGTGGACAGGGAGCCGCTATGGCTACACCTTC.

This clone was observed a single time. The rearrangement uses TRBV28 and TRBJ2-3, with D perhaps matching TRBD2 (6 bases). With 6 bases removed from V and 2 bases from J, the gap between germline ends came to 15 bases. CDR1 MDHEN and CDR2 SYDVKM come from the germline V gene. This CDR3 is built from 15 residues. Here the CDR3 DNA reads TGTGCCAGCAGCCCAACGGGGGTTCCCACAGATACGCAGTATTTT. Amino acid sequence: CASSPTGVPTDTQYF.

A note on this clone: At one of its ends the junction is not consistent with the germline gene, which may arise from a read error. The J gene is TRBJ1-4, the V gene TRBV18; D is ambiguous. CDR1 is KGHSH and CDR2 is LQKENI in the germline V gene. This CDR3 is 14 amino acids long. The CDR3 loop reads CASSPLATNEKLFF. Here the CDR3 DNA reads TGTGCCAGCTCCCCACTCGCAACTAATGAAAAACTGTTTTTT.

The V call is TRBV4-2, the J call TRBJ1-1, with 11 bases fitting TRBD1. CDR1 LGHNA and CDR2 YNFKEQ come from the germline V gene. The CDR3 runs 15 residues. J lost 6 bases, V lost 3 bases, and 6 bases had no gene match. CDR3 region: CASSQPGQGAAEAFF. CDR3 coding DNA: TGTGCCAGCAGCCAGCCCGGACAGGGGGCCGCTGAAGCTTTCTTT.

This chain's CDR3 is CAWTGGQGLSYEQYF. The DNA of the CDR3 is TGTGCCTGGACCGGGGGACAGGGTCTTTCCTACGAGCAGTACTTC. This rearrangement joins TRBV30 to TRBJ2-7; TRBD1 aligns across 9 bases. Germline-derived CDR1 and CDR2 are GTSNPN and SVGIG (reference sequence). This CDR3 is 15 amino acids long. The V and J ends lost 4 bases and 1 base, in that order; junction bases with no gene match: 8.

J is TRBJ1-2 and V is TRBV5-1; 7 positions agree with TRBD1. In germline, CDR1 is SGHRS, CDR2 YFSETQ. The CDR3 has 13 residues. V dropped 5 bases and J dropped 8; count of bases not matched to a gene: 9. CDR3 nucleotides: TGCGCCAGCAGGTTGACAGGGAATCACGGCTACACCTTC. This sequence encodes CASRLTGNHGYTF.

The chain is built from TRBV10-2 and TRBJ1-6, with TRBD1 matching over 8 bases. V was clipped by 2 bases and J by 5 bases; unmatched bases: 5. Germline-derived CDR1 and CDR2 are WSHSY and SAAADI. The CDR3 runs 16 residues. The DNA for the CDR3 is TGCGCCAGCAGTGAGAGGACAGGGATGCATAATTCACCCCTCCACTTT. Protein product: CASSERTGMHNSPLHF.

This chain connects TRBV5-4 to TRBJ1-2; D gene unclear. The germline V and J ends were trimmed by 2 bases and 2 bases, with 7 bases remaining between them. This CDR3 is built from 13 residues. Germline CDR1 is SGHNT and CDR2 is YYREEE (reference sequence). This CDR3 is CASSFPGNYGYTF. CDR3 coding DNA: TGTGCCAGCAGCTTTCCCGGGAACTATGGCTACACCTTC.

The chain combines TRBV30 with TRBJ2-1; 10 nucleotides agree with TRBD1. V dropped 1 base and J dropped 9; count of bases not matched to a gene: 9. The CDR3 sequence is 15 residues long. Germline-derived CDR1 and CDR2 are GTSNPN and SVGIG (reference sequence). CDR3 sequence: CAWSAGTGVSVEQFF. The CDR3 DNA sequence: TGTGCCTGGAGTGCCGGGACAGGGGTGTCGGTTGAGCAGTTCTTC.

The rearrangement links TRBV9 to TRBJ2-3, with 13 nucleotides matching TRBD2. The V gene end was trimmed by 4 bases and the J gene end by 2 bases; junction bases not matched to a gene: 4. This CDR3 comprises 16 residues. Germline V gene data show CDR1 as SGDLS and CDR2 as YYNGEE. The CDR3 reads CASSPGLAGATDTQYF. The DNA of the CDR3 is TGTGCCAGCAGCCCTGGACTAGCGGGAGCCACAGATACGCAGTATTTT. The full variable domain, with the rest looked up from reference TRBV9 and TRBJ2-3, is DSGVTQTPKHLITATGQRVTLRCSPRSGDLSVYWYQQSLDQGLQFLIQYYNGEERAKGNILERFSAQQFPDLHSELNLSSLELGDSALYFCASSPGLAGATDTQYFGPGTRLTVL.

The V gene is TRBV21-1, the J gene TRBJ1-5; the table names TRBD1, a call not compared with the DNA. TRBV21-1 corresponds to a pseudogene. The CDR3 totals 14 residues. Here the CDR3 reads CASSKAAVNQPQHF. The DNA for the CDR3 is TGTGCCAGCAGCAAAGCCGCAGTAAATCAGCCCCAGCATTTT.

V is TRBV9 and J is TRBJ2-5; 8 positions match TRBD1. Germline V gene lookup returns CDR1 SGDLS and CDR2 YYNGEE. V shed 3 bases, J shed 6 bases, and the junction held 10 bases outside the gene matches. The CDR3 runs to 15 residues. The CDR3 DNA reads TGTGCCAGCAGCGCGTCGGGACAGGCACTCAAGACCCAGTACTTC. Translating gives CASSASGQALKTQYF.

This chain joins TRBV28 and TRBJ1-5; D gene ambiguous. Trimming took off 6 bases at V and 0 bases at J, with 18 bases between the two ends. This CDR3 comprises 17 residues. Germline lookup yields CDR1 MDHEN and CDR2 SYDVKM. CDR3 sequence reads: CASSHNPRGYSNQPQHF. The CDR3 nucleotides are TGTGCCAGCAGCCATAACCCTCGCGGCTATAGCAATCAGCCCCAGCATTTT. Together with reference TRBV28 and TRBJ1-5, the CDR3 gives the full variable domain: DVKVTQSSRYLVKRTGEKVFLECVQDMDHENMFWYRQDPGLGLRLIYFSYDVKMKEKGDIPEGYSVSREKKERFSLILESASTNQTSMYLCASSHNPRGYSNQPQHFGDGTRLSIL.

V gene TRBV5-6 combines with J gene TRBJ2-7; a weak D match, TRBD2 (7 bases). Germline-derived CDR1 and CDR2 are SGHDT and YYEEEE. V lost 0 bases and J 2 bases, leaving 12 bases between the germline ends. CDR3 length: 15 amino acids. The chain's CDR3 is CASSLEGGAPYEQYF. The DNA of the CDR3 is TGTGCCAGCAGCTTGGAAGGGGGGGCTCCCTACGAGCAGTACTTC.

This chain links TRBV4-3 with TRBJ1-4; D perhaps matches TRBD1 (6 bases). V lost 3 bases to trimming and J lost 7 bases, with 12 bases between them. The CDR3 spans 14 residues. CDR1 and CDR2 from the germline V gene are LGHNA and YSLEER. The CDR3 sequence: CASSQGTKGEKLFF. The DNA for the CDR3 is TGCGCCAGCAGCCAGGGGACAAAGGGTGAAAAACTGTTTTTT.

This rearrangement joins TRBV11-2 to TRBJ2-7, with TRBD1 as a possible D gene (6 bases). CDR3 length: 14 residues. CDR1 is SGHAT, CDR2 FQNNGV, per germline. V lost 4 bases and J lost 1, with 11 bases in between. This CDR3 is CASSSPDSSYEQYF. CDR3 sequence (DNA): TGTGCCAGCAGCTCCCCGGACAGTTCCTACGAGCAGTACTTC.

The chain uses TRBV24-1 and TRBJ2-5, with 8 bases fitting TRBD2. V gave up 9 bases and J gave up 5 bases; unmatched junction bases: 10. Germline CDR1 reads KGHDR; CDR2 reads SFDVKD. CDR3 size: 14 residues. The DNA of the CDR3 is TGTGCCACCTCCCGGGGGGGGGTAGTGGAGACCCAGTACTTC. Its translation: CATSRGGVVETQYF.

The chain combines TRBV19 with TRBJ1-2; TRBD1 matches at 7 bases. This CDR3 has 15 residues. The ends lost 5 bases at V and 4 bases at J; junction bases unmatched: 10. Per the germline V gene, CDR1 is LNHDA and CDR2 is SQIVND (reference sequence). The CDR3 coding sequence is TGTGCCAGTAGTTGGGAGACAGGGAGGAGCTATGGCTACACCTTC. Translating it yields CASSWETGRSYGYTF.

The J gene is TRBJ2-1, the V gene TRBV6-2 or TRBV6-3; weak D call: TRBD2 (5 bases). The CDR3 has 15 residues. Germline V CDR1 and CDR2: MNHEY, SVGEGT. The V gene lost 2 bases and the J gene lost 6 bases, with 14 bases spanning the gap. The CDR3: CASSYQRFGLNEQFF. CDR3 sequence (DNA): TGTGCCAGCAGTTACCAGCGGTTCGGTCTCAATGAGCAGTTCTTC.

A few counts support this clone. This chain connects TRBV19 to TRBJ2-4; 9 bases align to TRBD1. V was clipped by 9 bases and J by 5 bases; unmatched bases: 5. The V gene's germline CDR1 is LNHDA and CDR2 SQIVND (reference sequence). The CDR3 consists of 13 residues. CDR3 residues: CASRGQGENIQYF. The DNA for the CDR3 is TGTGCCAGCCGGGGACAGGGCGAAAACATTCAGTACTTC.